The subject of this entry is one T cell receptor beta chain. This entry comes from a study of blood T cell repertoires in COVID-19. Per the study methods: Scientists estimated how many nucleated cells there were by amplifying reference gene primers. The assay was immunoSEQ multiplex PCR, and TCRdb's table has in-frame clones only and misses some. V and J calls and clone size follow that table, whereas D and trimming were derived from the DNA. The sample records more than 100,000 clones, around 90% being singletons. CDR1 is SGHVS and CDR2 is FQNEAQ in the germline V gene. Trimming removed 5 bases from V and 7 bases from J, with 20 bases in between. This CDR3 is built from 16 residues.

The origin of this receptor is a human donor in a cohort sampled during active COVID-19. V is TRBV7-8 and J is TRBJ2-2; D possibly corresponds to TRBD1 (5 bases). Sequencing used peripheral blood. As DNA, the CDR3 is TGTGCCAGCAGCCCTCTACTCAGGGAACTTAACGGGGAGCTGTTTTTT. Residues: CASSPLLRELNGELFF.